The 20 T cell receptor beta chains reported below all come from one sample, sequenced in a study of early T cells in non-severe SARS-CoV-2 infection (dated by TCRdb to the early 2020s). Library preparation employed 5' RACE. Sequencing was carried out with a NextSeq 500. Through fastp at Q25 and MiXCR, TCRdb rebuilt clones from the public reads, retaining in-frame beta chains. When rows share a CDR3 protein, they turn into one entry using the most common DNA and genes. The sample records 17,000 or so distinct CDR3 sequences, over 5.5% of which are singletons. In total, the top ten clones hold approximately 6.6% of the sample. Sequenced material: whole blood, taken at baseline. These receptors all come from an adult who was a healthcare worker with PCR-confirmed SARS-CoV-2 infection or an uninfected control (not recorded which).

This clonotype was recorded many times. This chain links TRBV10-3 with TRBJ1-2; no clear D. The CDR3 has 14 residues. The V gene lost 2 bases and the J gene lost 4 bases, with 11 bases spanning the gap. The germline CDR1 and CDR2 sequences are ENHRY and SYGVKD. The CDR3 here is CAISELARGYGYTF. CDR3 DNA sequence: TGTGCCATCAGTGAGCTAGCCCGCGGCTATGGCTACACCTTC.

This clonotype was seen many times. The chain employs TRBV25-1 and TRBJ2-5; 9 bases fit TRBD2. The CDR3 consists of 16 residues. Germline values: CDR1 MGHDK, CDR2 SYGVNS. The V and J ends lost 3 bases and 5 bases, in that order; junction bases with no gene match: 10. CDR3: CASSELQAGGRETQYF. The CDR3 DNA reads as TGTGCCAGCAGTGAGCTGCAAGCGGGGGGCCGCGAGACCCAGTACTTC. Full variable domain (missing parts from reference TRBV25-1 and TRBJ2-5): EADIYQTPRYLVIGTGKKITLECSQTMGHDKMYWYQQDPGMELHLIHYSYGVNSTEKGDLSSESTVSRIRTEHFPLTLESARPSHTSQYLCASSELQAGGRETQYFGPGTRLLVL.

This clonotype was detected many times. The chain joins TRBV7-9 to TRBJ2-4; weak D call: TRBD2 (7 bases). The CDR3 has 16 residues. Trimming shortened V by 5 bases and J by 0 bases, and 14 bases separated the two germline ends. CDR1 SEHNR and CDR2 FQNEAQ come from the germline V gene (reference sequence). The CDR3 DNA sequence: TGTGCCAGCAGCGTTAGAGGGGGGGAAGCCAAAAACATTCAGTACTTC. Translated: CASSVRGGEAKNIQYF.

As DNA, the CDR3 is TGCGCCAGCAGCGGACCACAAGAGACCCAGTACTTC. Its translation: CASSGPQETQYF. This chain joins TRBV10-1 and TRBJ2-5; D is undetermined. Germline V CDR1 and CDR2: WNHNN, SYGVQD (reference sequence). CDR3 size: 12 residues. Trimming cost V 6 bases and J 2 bases, with 7 bases left between them.

This clonotype occurred many times. The DNA for the CDR3 is TGCAGTGCTAGAGATCCAGGACGGGAGAACACTGAAGCTTTCTTT. Translation gives CSARDPGRENTEAFF. The chain links TRBV20-1 to TRBJ1-1; D is unresolved. Trimming cost V 0 bases and J 1 base, with 12 bases left between them. The CDR3 totals 15 residues. CDR1 DFQATT and CDR2 SNEGSKA come from the germline V gene (reference sequence).

The table lists this clonotype with a few counts. The chain has TRBV7-2 and TRBJ1-3; D is undetermined. This CDR3 comprises 16 residues. V was pared by 4 bases and J by 4 bases, with 17 bases between. Germline V gene sequence: CDR1 SGHTA, CDR2 FQGNSA. In nucleotides, the CDR3 is TGTGCCAGCAGCTCCCAATCGATCTTTTTGGGAAACACCATATATTTT. Protein product: CASSSQSIFLGNTIYF.

CDR3 residues: CASGSHIEEAFF. The CDR3 DNA sequence: TGTGCTAGTGGTTCACACATCGAAGAAGCTTTCTTT. This chain joins TRBV12-5 and TRBJ1-1, with no clear D. This CDR3 region has 12 residues. V lost 4 bases to trimming and J lost 8 bases, with 11 bases between them. Germline assignment: CDR1 LGHNT and CDR2 FRNRAP.

At least ten counts were recorded for this clonotype. This chain connects TRBV7-9 to TRBJ1-6, with TRBD1 as a possible D gene (6 bases). The CDR3 totals 14 residues. CDR1 is SEHNR, CDR2 FQNEAQ, per germline (reference sequence). Deletions cut 4 bases from V and 6 bases from J, with 10 bases between. The CDR3 coding sequence is TGTGCCAGCAGCTATGGACAGCCTAATTCACCCCTCCACTTT. Translated, it gives CASSYGQPNSPLHF.

This clonotype was observed many times. This chain uses TRBV7-2 with TRBJ2-7; the D is unclear. The CDR3 is 14 residues long. The V gene's germline CDR1 is SGHTA and CDR2 FQGNSA. V lost 5 bases and J 1 base, leaving 12 bases between the germline ends. The CDR3 DNA follows: TGTGCCAGCAGCGCGAGCATCCGATCCTACGAGCAGTACTTC. Encoded protein: CASSASIRSYEQYF.

The chain has TRBV12-3 or TRBV12-4 and TRBJ2-6; tentatively, D is TRBD1 or TRBD2 (5 bases each). This CDR3 is 18 amino acids long. V lost 7 bases and J lost 0, with 19 bases in between. The CDR3 spells CASTKDLTGGSGANVLTF. The CDR3 coding sequence is TGTGCCAGCACTAAGGACCTAACAGGAGGCTCTGGGGCCAACGTCCTGACTTTC.

As to this clonotype: This may be a read error, as it is one base from a much larger clone. The chain combines TRBV24-1 with TRBJ2-2; D is tentatively TRBD1 or TRBD2 (5 bases each). The CDR3 loop spans 15 amino acids. Germline lookup yields CDR1 KGHDR and CDR2 SFDVKD. This CDR3 reads CATSGDSSNTGEPFF. The CDR3 nucleotides read TGTGCCACCAGTGGAGACAGCTCGAACACCGGGGAGCCGTTTTTT.

This clonotype appeared many times. The V call is TRBV5-6, the J call TRBJ1-2; D gene unclear. Trimming shortened V by 4 bases and J by 2 bases, and 6 bases separated the two germline ends. Germline CDR1 and CDR2: SGHDT and YYEEEE. CDR3 length: 12 amino acids. CDR3 bases: TGTGCCAGCAGCCCTGACAACTATGGCTACACCTTC. This gives the protein CASSPDNYGYTF.

This clonotype was seen many times. The rearrangement uses TRBV18 and TRBJ2-7; a weak D match, TRBD1 (5 bases). This CDR3 is 13 amino acids long. Germline V gene data show CDR1 as KGHSH and CDR2 as LQKENI. Trimming took 4 bases from V and 5 from J, leaving 12 bases between them. CDR3 bases: TGTGCCAGCTCACGGTCCGACAGTAACGAGCAGTACTTC. Translation gives CASSRSDSNEQYF.

The genes are TRBV20-1 and TRBJ2-5; TRBD2 matches at 14 bases. V shed 5 bases, J shed 4 bases, and the junction held 15 bases outside the gene matches. Germline V lookup: CDR1 DFQATT, CDR2 SNEGSKA (reference sequence). There are 18 residues in the CDR3. CDR3 region: CSADFNGLAGGQGETQYF. The CDR3, as DNA: TGCAGTGCTGATTTTAACGGACTAGCGGGGGGCCAGGGAGAGACCCAGTACTTC.

The V and J genes are TRBV4-2 and TRBJ1-1, with 11 bases that match TRBD1. The germline V gene encodes CDR1 LGHNA and CDR2 YNFKEQ. The CDR3 extends over 15 amino acids. After removal of 4 bases from V and 6 bases from J, the junction contained 7 bases not matched to a gene. This chain's CDR3 is CASSLWDRGSPEAFF. The CDR3 DNA sequence: TGTGCCAGCAGCCTCTGGGACAGGGGGTCCCCTGAAGCTTTCTTT.

This clonotype occurred many times. The chain recombines TRBV4-3 with TRBJ2-2, with D maybe TRBD1 (5 bases). The germline gives CDR1 LGHNA, CDR2 YSLEER. This CDR3 region has 13 residues. V shed 4 bases and J shed 6 bases, with 9 bases lying between them. The CDR3, as DNA: TGCGCCAGCAGCCTCAGGGTTTCCGGGGAGCTGTTTTTT. Amino acids: CASSLRVSGELFF.

This clonotype occurred a few times. The chain carries TRBV5-5 and TRBJ2-7; no firm D call. V gave up 5 bases and J gave up 1 base, with 4 bases separating them. The CDR3 runs 11 residues. The germline V gene encodes CDR1 SGHKS and CDR2 YYEKEE (reference sequence). The CDR3 bases are TGTGCCAGCAGTTTTTCCTACGAGCAGTACTTC. This sequence encodes CASSFSYEQYF.

This clonotype is labeled medium-sized. The CDR3 DNA follows: TGTGCCAGCAGCTTCCAGACAGGGTCCTACAATGAGCAGTTCTTC. Encoded protein: CASSFQTGSYNEQFF. The gene calls are TRBV7-9 and TRBJ2-1; the match to TRBD1 covers 7 bases. This CDR3 is built from 15 residues. V was pared by 3 bases and J by 1 base, with 3 bases of the junction left unmatched. Germline CDR1 is SEHNR and CDR2 is FQNEAQ (reference sequence).

The chain is built from TRBV7-9 and TRBJ1-1; D remains unclear. With 2 bases removed from V and 9 bases from J, the gap between germline ends came to 16 bases. There are 14 residues in the CDR3. Germline CDR1 and CDR2: SEHNR and FQNEAQ (reference sequence). This CDR3 reads CASSLIGQSVKAFF. CDR3 DNA sequence: TGTGCCAGCAGCTTAATTGGGCAGTCGGTTAAAGCTTTCTTT.

This clonotype was seen repeatedly, ten times or more. The chain is built from TRBV11-2 and TRBJ2-1, with D possibly TRBD1 on 6 matching bases. This CDR3 contains 16 residues. In germline, CDR1 is SGHAT, CDR2 FQNNGV. Trimming left V 0 bases short and J 8 bases short, with 17 bases between. The CDR3 DNA reads as TGTGCCAGCAGCTTAGAAGGGGGTTGGTTGAAGGATGAGCAGTTCTTC. This sequence encodes CASSLEGGWLKDEQFF.